This paragraph reports one T cell receptor beta chain. Antigen unknown. This specimen comes from a study of a mutant IDH1 vaccine in newly diagnosed glioma. The CDR3 sequence is 17 residues long. Trimming took off 6 bases at V and 3 bases at J, with 20 bases between the two ends. Germline values: CDR1 PRHDT, CDR2 FYEKMQ (reference sequence). Indicated time point: week 11, during vaccination. The vaccine gave 300 ug of a 20-mer mutant IDH1 peptide subcutaneously per dose. Sequenced by immunoSEQ multiplex PCR; TCRdb stores in-frame clones only, minus some. The data show more than 20,000 clones, 79% seen once.

The J gene is TRBJ2-2, the V gene TRBV13; D might be TRBD1 or TRBD2, each matching 7 bases. The sample here was PBMCs, taken from a glioma patient whose treatment included an IDH1 peptide vaccine. This clonotype was sampled from a man aged 40-55 years with glioma. CDR3 sequence (DNA): TGTGCCAGCAGTCCCGCGAGGGAGGGGGCTTACACCGGGGAGCTGTTTTTT. It codes for CASSPAREGAYTGELFF.